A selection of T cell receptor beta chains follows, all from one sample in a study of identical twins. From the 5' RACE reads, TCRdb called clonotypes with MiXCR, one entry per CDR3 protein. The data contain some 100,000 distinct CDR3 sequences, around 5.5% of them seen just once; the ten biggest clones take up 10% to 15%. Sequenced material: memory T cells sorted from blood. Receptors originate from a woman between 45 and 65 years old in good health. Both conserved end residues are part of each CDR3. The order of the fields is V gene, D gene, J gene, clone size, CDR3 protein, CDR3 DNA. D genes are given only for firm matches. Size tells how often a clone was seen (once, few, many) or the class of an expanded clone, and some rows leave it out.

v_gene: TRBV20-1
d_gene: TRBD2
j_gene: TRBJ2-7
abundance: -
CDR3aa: CSARDEVSGLASYDQYF
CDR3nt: TGCAGTGCTAGAGATGAAGTCTCAGGACTAGCCTCCTACGATCAGTACTTC

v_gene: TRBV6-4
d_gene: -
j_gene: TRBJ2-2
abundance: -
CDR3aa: CASSDSRRQDTGELFF
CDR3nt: TGTGCCAGCAGTGACTCTAGGAGACAGGACACCGGGGAGCTGTTTTTT

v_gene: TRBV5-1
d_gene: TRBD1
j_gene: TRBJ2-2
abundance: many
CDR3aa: CASRGQGVSGELFF
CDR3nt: TGCGCCAGCAGAGGACAGGGGGTTTCCGGGGAGCTGTTTTTT

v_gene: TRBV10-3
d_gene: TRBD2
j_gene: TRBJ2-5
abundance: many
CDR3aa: CAISEAFSGRGQETQYF
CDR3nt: TGTGCCATCAGTGAGGCCTTTAGCGGGAGGGGGCAAGAGACCCAGTACTTC

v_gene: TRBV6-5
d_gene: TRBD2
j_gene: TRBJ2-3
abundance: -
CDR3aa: CASSPGLAGNTDTQYF
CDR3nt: TGTGCCAGCAGTCCCGGACTAGCGGGAAACACAGATACGCAGTATTTT

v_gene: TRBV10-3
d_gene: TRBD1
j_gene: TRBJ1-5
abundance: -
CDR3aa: CAIRGDRASNQPQHF
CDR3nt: TGTGCCATCAGGGGGGACAGGGCGAGCAATCAGCCCCAGCATTTT

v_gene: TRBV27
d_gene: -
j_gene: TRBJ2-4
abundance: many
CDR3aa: CASSFSGKNIQYF
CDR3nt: TGTGCCAGCAGTTTCTCAGGCAAAAACATTCAGTACTTC

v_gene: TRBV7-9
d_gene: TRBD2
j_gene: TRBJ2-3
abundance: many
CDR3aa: CASSLEAGGLTDTQYF
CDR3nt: TGTGCCAGCAGCTTAGAAGCGGGAGGCCTCACAGATACGCAGTATTTT

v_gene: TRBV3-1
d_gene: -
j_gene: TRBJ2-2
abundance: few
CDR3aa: CASSQGTSRNGELFF
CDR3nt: TGTGCCAGCAGCCAAGGTACTAGCCGCAACGGGGAGCTGTTTTTT

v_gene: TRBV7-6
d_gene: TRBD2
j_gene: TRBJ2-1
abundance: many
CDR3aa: CASSSGASGNPYNEQFF
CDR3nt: TGTGCCAGCAGCTCCGGGGCTAGCGGGAACCCCTACAATGAGCAGTTCTTC

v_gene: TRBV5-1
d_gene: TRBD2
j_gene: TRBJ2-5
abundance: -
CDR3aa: CASSQTSGAAGETQYF
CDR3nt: TGCGCCAGCAGCCAGACTAGCGGGGCAGCGGGGGAGACCCAGTACTTC

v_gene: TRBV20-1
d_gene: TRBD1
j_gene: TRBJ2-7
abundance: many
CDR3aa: CSARATAGQAEEQYF
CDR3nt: TGCAGTGCTAGAGCAACGGCCGGACAGGCTGAAGAGCAGTACTTC

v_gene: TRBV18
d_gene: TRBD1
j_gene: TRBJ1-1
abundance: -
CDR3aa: CASSPGQGVNAFF
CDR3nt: TGTGCCAGCTCACCAGGACAGGGTGTAAATGCTTTCTTT

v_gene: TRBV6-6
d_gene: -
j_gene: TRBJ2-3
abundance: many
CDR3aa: CASSLIDTQYF
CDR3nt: TGTGCCAGCAGTTTAATCGATACGCAGTATTTT

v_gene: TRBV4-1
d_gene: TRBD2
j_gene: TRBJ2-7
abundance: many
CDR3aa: CASSPVIVPGLASYEQYF
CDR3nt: TGCGCCAGCAGCCCCGTCATCGTCCCTGGACTAGCCTCCTACGAGCAGTACTTC

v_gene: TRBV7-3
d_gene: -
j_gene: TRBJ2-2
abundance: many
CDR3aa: CASSLIGPGELFF
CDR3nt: TGTGCCAGCAGCTTAATCGGTCCCGGGGAGCTGTTTTTT

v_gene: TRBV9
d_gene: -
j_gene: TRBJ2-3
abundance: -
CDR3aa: CASSTAWGSTDTQYF
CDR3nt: TGTGCCAGCAGCACCGCGTGGGGGAGCACAGATACGCAGTATTTT

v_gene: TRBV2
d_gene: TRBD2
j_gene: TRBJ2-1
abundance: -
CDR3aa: CASSDLAGDNEQFF
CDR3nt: TGTGCCAGCAGTGACCTAGCGGGAGACAATGAGCAGTTCTTC

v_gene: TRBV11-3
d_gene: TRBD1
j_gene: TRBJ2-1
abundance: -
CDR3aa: CASRSGTGDEQFF
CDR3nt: TGTGCCAGCAGGTCCGGGACAGGGGATGAGCAGTTCTTC

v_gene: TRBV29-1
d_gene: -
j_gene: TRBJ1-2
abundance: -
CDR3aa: CSVALHDGYTF
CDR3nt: TGCAGCGTTGCCTTACACGATGGCTACACCTTC

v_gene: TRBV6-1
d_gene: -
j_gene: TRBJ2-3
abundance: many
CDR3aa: CASSELNLGTDTQYF
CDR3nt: TGTGCCAGCAGTGAGTTAAACTTAGGCACAGATACGCAGTATTTT

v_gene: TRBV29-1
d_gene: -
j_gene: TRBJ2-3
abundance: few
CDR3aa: CSVRASVTDTQYF
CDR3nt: TGCAGCGTTAGGGCTAGCGTTACAGATACGCAGTATTTT

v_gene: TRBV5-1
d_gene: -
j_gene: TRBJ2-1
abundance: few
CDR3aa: CASSLGGMSSYNEQFF
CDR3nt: TGCGCCAGCAGCTTGGGGGGAATGAGCTCCTACAATGAGCAGTTCTTC

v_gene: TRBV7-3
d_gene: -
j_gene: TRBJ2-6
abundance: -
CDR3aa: CASSLTAGGGLSGANVLSF
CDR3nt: TGTGCCAGCAGCTTAACGGCTGGGGGCGGTTTATCTGGGGCCAACGTCCTGTCTTTC

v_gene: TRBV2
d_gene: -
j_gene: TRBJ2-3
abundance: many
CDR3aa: CAGASTDTQYF
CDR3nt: TGTGCCGGGGCCTCCACAGATACGCAGTATTTT